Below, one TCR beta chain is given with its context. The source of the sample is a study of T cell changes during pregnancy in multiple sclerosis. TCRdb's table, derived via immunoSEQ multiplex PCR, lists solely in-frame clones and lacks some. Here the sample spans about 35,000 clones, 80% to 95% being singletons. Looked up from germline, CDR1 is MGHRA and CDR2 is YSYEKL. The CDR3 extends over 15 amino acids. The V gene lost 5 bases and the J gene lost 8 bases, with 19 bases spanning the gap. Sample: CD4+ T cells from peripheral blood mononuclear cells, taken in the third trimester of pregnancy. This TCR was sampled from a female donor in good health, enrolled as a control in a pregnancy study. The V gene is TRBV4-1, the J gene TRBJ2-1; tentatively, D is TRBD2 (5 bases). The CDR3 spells CASSFLGVTDDEQFF. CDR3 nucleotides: TGCGCCAGCAGCTTCCTCGGGGTAACAGATGATGAGCAGTTCTTC.